The 27 T cell receptor beta chains presented below share a single source sample, sequenced in a study of T cell repertoires in cytomegalovirus infection. TCRdb used MiXCR to reprocess the reads, holding one entry per CDR3 protein. This sample has around 450,000 distinct CDR3 sequences, with around 11% found just once. The sample comprised PBMCs. The source of these receptors is a human donor in good health (CMV status not recorded). Some clones in this sample may be carry-over from other donors' samples.

This clonotype has more than one count but fewer than ten. The rearrangement joins TRBV24-1 to TRBJ2-1; 9 bases fit TRBD2. The CDR3 contains 16 residues. The germline CDR1 and CDR2 sequences are KGHDR and SFDVKD. V lost 3 bases and J lost 4; bases outside the gene matches: 6. DNA of the CDR3: TGTGCCACCAGTGATATTAGCGGGAGTACTTACAATGAGCAGTTCTTC. Protein product: CATSDISGSTYNEQFF.

This clonotype has a count of ten or more. V and J are TRBV29-1 and TRBJ2-7, with 9 bases aligning to TRBD2. CDR1 SQVTM and CDR2 ANQGSEA come from the germline V gene. The CDR3 loop spans 14 amino acids. The V and J ends lost 3 bases and 3 bases, in that order; junction bases with no gene match: 6. The CDR3 spells CSVEGGREGYEQYF. The CDR3 DNA is TGCAGCGTTGAGGGGGGGCGGGAGGGCTACGAGCAGTACTTC.

This clonotype showed up many times. The chain is built from TRBV6-1 and TRBJ2-7; 10 bases fit TRBD1. Germline CDR1 and CDR2: MNHNS and SASEGT. The V gene end was trimmed by 5 bases and the J gene end by 13 bases; junction bases not matched to a gene: 11. The CDR3 loop spans 13 amino acids. CDR3 sequence: CASSRQGATPVYF. The CDR3 nucleotides are TGTGCCAGCAGTCGACAGGGGGCAACGCCGGTCTACTTC.

The chain employs TRBV12-3 or TRBV12-4 and TRBJ2-4; possible D gene TRBD1, 5 bases. The CDR3 runs 13 residues. V dropped 3 bases and J dropped 9 bases, with 12 bases sitting between them. The DNA for the CDR3 is TGTGCCAGCAGTTTCTTAGGGGATAGCATTCAGTACTTC. Translated: CASSFLGDSIQYF.

This clonotype was seen many times. This chain links TRBV7-3 with TRBJ2-7; D gene uncertain. V was pared by 1 base and J by 2 bases, with 9 bases between. Germline V CDR1 and CDR2: SGHTA, FQGTGA. The CDR3 consists of 14 residues. CDR3 DNA sequence: TGTGCCAGCAGCTTAAGGCAGGTGGCCTACGAGCAGTACTTC. This sequence encodes CASSLRQVAYEQYF.

This clonotype appeared many times. The chain is built from TRBV28 and TRBJ2-2, with D perhaps matching TRBD1 (6 bases). CDR3 length: 14 amino acids. The ends were cut back, 6 bases at V and 2 bases at J, with 10 bases in the middle. Germline values: CDR1 MDHEN, CDR2 SYDVKM. CDR3 amino acids: CASRWTANTGELFF. The CDR3 bases are TGTGCCAGCAGATGGACAGCTAACACCGGGGAGCTGTTTTTT. The complete variable domain, with remaining parts taken from reference TRBV28 and TRBJ2-2, reads DVKVTQSSRYLVKRTGEKVFLECVQDMDHENMFWYRQDPGLGLRLIYFSYDVKMKEKGDIPEGYSVSREKKERFSLILESASTNQTSMYLCASRWTANTGELFFGEGSRLTVL.

This clonotype was recorded many times. The J gene is TRBJ2-3, the V gene TRBV7-8; D not resolved. V lost 2 bases to trimming and J lost 0 bases, with 12 bases between them. CDR3 size: 16 residues. From germline, CDR1 is SGHVS and CDR2 FQNEAQ. CDR3 bases: TGTGCCAGCAGCTTACTTGTGGGTAGTAGCACAGATACGCAGTATTTT. Translation: CASSLLVGSSTDTQYF.

This clonotype was detected many times. The rearrangement joins TRBV27 to TRBJ2-7; D is unresolved. Trimming stripped 0 bases from V and 4 bases from J, with 7 bases between. This CDR3 has 13 amino acids. The germline V gene has CDR1 MNHEY and CDR2 SMNVEV (reference sequence). In DNA form, the CDR3 reads TGTGCCAGCAGTTTATCGGAGAATTACGAGCAGTACTTC. Its protein is CASSLSENYEQYF.

This clonotype was picked up many times. The rearrangement uses TRBV29-1 and TRBJ2-6; D is unclear. The CDR3 has 13 residues. V gave up 4 bases and J gave up 4 bases, with 8 bases separating them. Per germline, CDR1 SQVTM and CDR2 ANQGSEA. CDR3 in amino acids: CSVGRSGANVLTF. The DNA for the CDR3 is TGCAGCGTTGGTAGGAGCGGGGCCAACGTCCTGACTTTC.

The table lists this clonotype with many counts. The chain carries TRBV19 and TRBJ1-6, with unresolved D. This CDR3 spans 16 amino acids. V lost 5 bases and J 0 bases, leaving 11 bases between the germline ends. Germline V lookup: CDR1 LNHDA, CDR2 SQIVND (reference sequence). CDR3 sequence (DNA): TGTGCCAGTAGTCAACAAGGGAGCTCCTATAATTCACCCCTCCACTTT. Amino acid sequence: CASSQQGSSYNSPLHF.

This clonotype occurred many times. V usage is TRBV11-2 and J usage is TRBJ2-3, with D perhaps given as TRBD1 or TRBD2 (5 bases each). The germline gives CDR1 SGHAT, CDR2 FQNNGV. Trimming pared 1 base from V and 4 bases from J, leaving 15 bases between. The CDR3 spans 16 residues. This chain's CDR3 is CASSLVAGTGADTQYF. The CDR3 DNA sequence: TGTGCCAGCAGCTTAGTAGCAGGGACCGGCGCAGATACGCAGTATTTT.

This clonotype was seen more than once but under ten times. The chain combines TRBV2 with TRBJ1-2, with D perhaps matching TRBD1 (5 bases). The CDR3 loop spans 14 amino acids. Germline loops: CDR1 SNHLY, CDR2 FYNNEI. V lost 2 bases, J lost 7 bases, and 14 bases lay in between. The CDR3 here is CASSELQGSGGYTF. The CDR3 DNA reads TGTGCCAGCAGTGAATTGCAGGGATCAGGTGGCTACACCTTC.

The chain couples TRBV18 to TRBJ1-3, with D perhaps matching TRBD1 (5 bases). V lost 4 bases, J lost 0 bases, and 10 bases lay in between. CDR3 length equals 15 residues. The V gene's germline CDR1 is KGHSH and CDR2 LQKENI. CDR3 in amino acids: CASSLRDLSGNTIYF. CDR3 nucleotides: TGTGCCAGCTCACTAAGGGACCTCTCTGGAAACACCATATATTTT.

This clonotype was detected a few times. The chain combines TRBV4-2 with TRBJ2-2; D may be TRBD1 or TRBD2 (6 bases each). Trimming left V 1 base short and J 4 bases short, with 13 bases between. Germline V gene data show CDR1 as LGHNA and CDR2 as YNFKEQ. The CDR3 is 16 amino acids. The CDR3 DNA reads TGTGCCAGCAGCCAAGGGGCTCCGGGGGCCACCGGGGAGCTGTTTTTT. It is translated as CASSQGAPGATGELFF.

This clonotype has just a few counts. V and J are TRBV24-1 and TRBJ1-2; D uncertain. CDR3 size: 13 residues. Per the germline V gene, CDR1 is KGHDR and CDR2 is SFDVKD. Trimming removed 0 bases from V and 8 bases from J, with 9 bases in between. The CDR3: CATSDLAVGGYTF. The CDR3 region has the DNA TGTGCCACCAGTGATTTGGCCGTTGGGGGCTACACCTTC.

This clonotype was counted at least ten times. The CDR3 region is CASIAGTASNQPQHF. The CDR3 bases are TGTGCCAGTATCGCCGGGACGGCTAGCAATCAGCCCCAGCATTTT. V usage is TRBV19 and J usage is TRBJ1-5; a possible D gene is TRBD1 (5 bases). The CDR3 contains 15 residues. V was pared by 7 bases and J by 0 bases, with 13 bases between. Germline-derived CDR1 and CDR2 are LNHDA and SQIVND (reference sequence). The full variable domain, rest sourced from reference TRBV19 and TRBJ1-5, is DGGITQSPKYLFRKEGQNVTLSCEQNLNHDAMYWYRQDPGQGLRLIYYSQIVNDFQKGDIAEGYSVSREKKESFPLTVTSAQKNPTAFYLCASIAGTASNQPQHFGDGTRLSIL.

The chain joins TRBV14 to TRBJ1-2; possibly TRBD1 for D (6 bases). The CDR3 totals 17 residues. Germline V gives CDR1 SGHDN, CDR2 FVKESK. V was pared by 4 bases and J by 0 bases, with 18 bases between. The CDR3 here is CASSPRRLNRANYGYTF. The CDR3 DNA is TGTGCCAGCAGCCCTCGACGGCTAAACAGGGCTAACTATGGCTACACCTTC. The complete variable domain, with remaining parts taken from reference TRBV14 and TRBJ1-2, reads EAGVTQFPSHSVIEKGQTVTLRCDPISGHDNLYWYRRVMGKEIKFLLHFVKESKQDESGMPNNRFLAERTGGTYSTLKVQPAELEDSGVYFCASSPRRLNRANYGYTFGSGTRLTVV.

At least ten counts were recorded for this clonotype. The rearrangement uses TRBV12-3 or TRBV12-4 and TRBJ2-7; no firm D call. There are 13 residues in the CDR3. The ends were cut back, 6 bases at V and 2 bases at J, with 11 bases in the middle. CDR3 DNA: TGTGCCAGCAGCCCATGGACCACCTACGAGCAGTACTTC. Translation gives CASSPWTTYEQYF.

The chain joins TRBV20-1 to TRBJ1-2; 7 bases are a match to TRBD1. From germline, CDR1 is DFQATT and CDR2 SNEGSKA (reference sequence). This CDR3 has 14 residues. V shed 4 bases and J 6 bases; nucleotides not matched to a gene: 11. CDR3 sequence: CSAIRGMNLNGYTF. CDR3 DNA sequence: TGCAGTGCTATCAGGGGGATGAACCTAAATGGCTACACCTTC.

The V and J genes are TRBV27 and TRBJ1-5; D unresolved. CDR1 is MNHEY and CDR2 is SMNVEV in the germline V gene (reference sequence). Trimming cost V 6 bases and J 6 bases, with 12 bases left between them. The CDR3 length is 13 residues. The CDR3 loop is CASRWSVSQPQHF. CDR3 nucleotides: TGTGCCAGCAGATGGTCAGTGAGTCAGCCCCAGCATTTT.

The table lists this clonotype with many counts. The V gene is TRBV12-3 or TRBV12-4, the J gene TRBJ1-3; D is ambiguous. V was pared by 9 bases and J by 8 bases, with 8 bases between. The CDR3 has 10 amino acids. The CDR3 spells CASGRDTIYF. CDR3 in DNA: TGTGCCAGTGGCAGAGACACCATATATTTT.

This clonotype was counted many times. The rearrangement joins TRBV10-3 to TRBJ2-5, with 12 bases lining up with TRBD2. The junction had 5 bases not matched to a gene; V was cut back by 2 bases and J by 1 base. Germline V gene data show CDR1 as ENHRY and CDR2 as SYGVKD. The CDR3 is 17 residues long. This chain's CDR3 is CAISEGTSGLAQETQYF. The CDR3, as DNA: TGTGCCATCAGTGAGGGGACTAGCGGGCTCGCCCAAGAGACCCAGTACTTC.

This clonotype has only a few counts. The chain couples TRBV9 to TRBJ2-5; D might be TRBD1 or TRBD2, each matching 6 bases. This CDR3 comprises 15 residues. Trimming removed 2 bases at V and 1 base at J, with 12 bases between. Germline V gene lookup returns CDR1 SGDLS and CDR2 YYNGEE. CDR3 sequence (DNA): TGTGCCAGCAGCGTCGACGGGGGCATCCAAGAGACCCAGTACTTC. Protein product: CASSVDGGIQETQYF. The full variable domain, with the rest looked up from reference TRBV9 and TRBJ2-5, is DSGVTQTPKHLITATGQRVTLRCSPRSGDLSVYWYQQSLDQGLQFLIQYYNGEERAKGNILERFSAQQFPDLHSELNLSSLELGDSALYFCASSVDGGIQETQYFGPGTRLLVL.

The table lists this clonotype with a few counts. A much larger clonotype is one base distant, so this may be a read error. The chain carries TRBV7-9 and TRBJ1-2; D gene uncertain. This CDR3 spans 11 amino acids. Germline V gene data show CDR1 as SEHNR and CDR2 as FQNEAQ (reference sequence). CDR3 region: CASSFNDGYTF. As DNA, the CDR3 is TGTGCCAGCAGCTTTAACGATGGCTACACCTTC.

This clonotype has a count of ten or more. The chain has TRBV7-2 and TRBJ1-4; D remains unclear. The CDR3 is 14 amino acids. The germline V gene has CDR1 SGHTA and CDR2 FQGNSA. Trimming cost V 3 bases and J 4 bases, with 9 bases left between them. In nucleotides, the CDR3 is TGTGCCAGCAGCTTGAATGGGATTAATGAAAAACTGTTTTTT. The encoded protein is CASSLNGINEKLFF.

Many counts were recorded for this clonotype. This chain uses TRBV11-2 with TRBJ2-5; D possibly corresponds to TRBD2 (6 bases). The CDR3 has 16 residues. The V and J ends lost 4 bases and 2 bases respectively, with 17 bases between them. Germline CDR1 is SGHAT and CDR2 is FQNNGV. The CDR3, as DNA: TGTGCCAGCAGCTCCCGGTTAGCGGTTAAACAAGAGACCCAGTACTTC. Amino acids: CASSSRLAVKQETQYF.

This clonotype appeared many times. The chain recombines TRBV7-9 with TRBJ1-2; no clear D gene. V was shortened by 3 bases and J by 8 bases, with 16 bases between the two germline ends. Germline V lookup: CDR1 SEHNR, CDR2 FQNEAQ (reference sequence). CDR3 length: 14 residues. Here the CDR3 reads CASSFPSRVGGYTF. CDR3 bases: TGTGCCAGCAGCTTCCCGTCGAGGGTGGGAGGCTACACCTTC.